This T cell receptor (beta chain) was captured in a study of cytomegalovirus exposure and HLA in healthy donors. The CDR3 totals 13 residues. CDR1 is MNHNS and CDR2 is SASEGT in the germline V gene. The V end lost 10 bases, the J end lost 8 bases, and 17 bases lay between the germline ends. Comments on this clone: The antigen is not known.

PCR was performed using 60 Vbeta and 13 Jbeta primers. Sequencing was performed with immunoSEQ multiplex PCR; in TCRdb, only in-frame clones are kept and a portion is missing. The sample yields approximately 100,000 clones, 65% to 85% seen once. Overall study findings and caveats: For TCR beta chains, V- and J-gene trimming was later linked to a missense DCLRE1C variant. Reports indicated that the classifier achieved high specificity and sensitivity in diagnosing cytomegalovirus status.

The gene calls are TRBV6-1 and TRBJ1-4; D not resolved. Sequenced input: PBMCs. This receptor was identified in a man in his fifties in good health and CMV-seronegative. CDR3 coding DNA: TGTGCCACTAATTCCCGGTCCTGGGAAAAACTGTTTTTT. Its translation: CATNSRSWEKLFF.